This TCR beta chain was observed in a study of T-cell reconstitution after alpha-beta-depleted transplantation in children. Broader study findings: From newly produced T cells came most of the T-cell counts and diversity one year after transplant. There were some patients whose high TCRbeta diversity at day 60 came from surviving recipient T cells and thymic progenitors.

Comment on this clonotype: Its antigen is currently unknown.

This CDR3 has 16 residues. Germline V lookup: CDR1 SQVTM, CDR2 ANQGSEA. Trimming removed 4 bases from V and 0 bases from J; junction bases left unmatched: 4. Unique molecular identifiers were incorporated during preparation of the TCRbeta library. TCRdb analysed the PCR reads with MiXCR anew, one entry per CDR3 protein. The sample carries more than 400,000 distinct CDR3 sequences, roughly two fifths recorded once. The chain carries TRBV29-1 and TRBJ2-6; 9 bases align to TRBD1. The source is a girl aged 2-15 years with aplastic anemia, due to receive a stem cell transplant. Sequencing used PBMCs, obtained before TCRalphabeta/CD19-depleted stem cell transplant. CDR3 DNA sequence: TGCAGCGTTGCGGGACAGGGCGCCTCTGGGGCCAACGTCCTGACTTTC. Its translation: CSVAGQGASGANVLTF.